The entry below gives a single TCR beta chain sequence along with its context. Its antigen is not known. Germline loops: CDR1 MNHEY, CDR2 SVGAGI. The CDR3 runs 14 residues. Trimming took 6 bases from V and 6 from J; bases not matched to a gene: 8. The PCR had 60 Vbeta and 13 Jbeta primers. Method: immunoSEQ multiplex PCR; TCRdb's copy keeps in-frame clones and lacks some. The repertoire holds about 170,000 clones, with nearly 80% as singletons. This record belongs to a study of cytomegalovirus exposure and HLA in healthy donors. General study findings and limits: Further analysis, carried out later, found HLA-associated TCR beta chains more clonally expanded than equally common other chains. Generally TCR sequences proved uncommon, though certain public TCRs appeared in numerous donors.

The chain links TRBV6-5 to TRBJ1-5, with 7 bases fitting TRBD1. The receptor was isolated from a woman aged 50 to 60 in good health and CMV-seropositive. The specimen sequenced was PBMCs. CDR3 nucleotide sequence: TGTGCCAGCAGCTTGGGACAGTTCGCTCAGCCCCAGCATTTT. This translates into CASSLGQFAQPQHF.